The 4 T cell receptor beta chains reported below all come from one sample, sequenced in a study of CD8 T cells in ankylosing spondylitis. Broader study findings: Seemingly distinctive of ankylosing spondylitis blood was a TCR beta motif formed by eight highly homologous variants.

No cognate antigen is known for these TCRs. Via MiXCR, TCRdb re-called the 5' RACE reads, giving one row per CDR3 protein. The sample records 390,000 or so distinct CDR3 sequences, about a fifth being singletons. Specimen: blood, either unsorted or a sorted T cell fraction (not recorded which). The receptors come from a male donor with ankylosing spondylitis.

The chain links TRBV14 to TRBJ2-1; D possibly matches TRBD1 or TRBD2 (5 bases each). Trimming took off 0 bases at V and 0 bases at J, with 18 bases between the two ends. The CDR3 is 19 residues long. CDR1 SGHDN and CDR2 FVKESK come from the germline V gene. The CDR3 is CASSQDFGWGPSSYNEQFF. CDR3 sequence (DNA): TGTGCCAGCAGCCAAGATTTCGGTTGGGGACCGAGCTCCTACAATGAGCAGTTCTTC.

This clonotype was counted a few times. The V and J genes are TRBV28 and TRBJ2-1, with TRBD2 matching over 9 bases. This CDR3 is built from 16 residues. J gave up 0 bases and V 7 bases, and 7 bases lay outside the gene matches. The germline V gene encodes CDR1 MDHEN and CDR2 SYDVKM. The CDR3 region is CASTPVAGVSYNEQFF. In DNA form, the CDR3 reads TGTGCCAGCACCCCCGTAGCGGGAGTCTCCTACAATGAGCAGTTCTTC. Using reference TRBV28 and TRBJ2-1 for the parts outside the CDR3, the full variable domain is DVKVTQSSRYLVKRTGEKVFLECVQDMDHENMFWYRQDPGLGLRLIYFSYDVKMKEKGDIPEGYSVSREKKERFSLILESASTNQTSMYLCASTPVAGVSYNEQFFGPGTRLTVL.

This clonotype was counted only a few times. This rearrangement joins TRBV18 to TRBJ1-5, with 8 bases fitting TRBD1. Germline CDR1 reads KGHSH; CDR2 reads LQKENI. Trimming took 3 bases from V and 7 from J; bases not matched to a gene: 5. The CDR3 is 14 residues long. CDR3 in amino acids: CASSPDRVNQPQHF. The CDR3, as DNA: TGTGCCAGCTCACCGGACAGGGTGAACCAGCCCCAGCATTTT.

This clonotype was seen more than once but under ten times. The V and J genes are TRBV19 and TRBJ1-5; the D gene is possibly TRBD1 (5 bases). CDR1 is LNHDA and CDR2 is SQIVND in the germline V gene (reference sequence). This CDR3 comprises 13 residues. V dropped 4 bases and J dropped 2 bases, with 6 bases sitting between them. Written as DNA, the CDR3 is TGTGCCAGTAGTACGACAGGCAATCAGCCCCAGCATTTT. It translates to CASSTTGNQPQHF.